The 18 T cell receptor beta chains below come from one sample, sequenced in a study of cytomegalovirus exposure and HLA in healthy donors (dated by TCRdb to about 2017). The library was obtained by the immunoSEQ multiplex PCR assay. For the multiplex PCR, a mixture combining 60 forward primers for TCR Vbeta segments and 13 reverse primers for TCR Jbeta segments was used. TCRdb re-hosts the immuneACCESS table, in-frame sequences only. Its copies lack some clones; in the studies checked, an unresolved V gene accounts for under half of them, and the cause for the rest is not known. This sample holds 130,000 or so clones; about 80% were observed only once. The leading ten clones occupy roughly 5% of the sample. Sequencing used PBMCs. Receptors originate from a man aged 25 to 40 in good health and CMV-seronegative.

The rearrangement joins TRBV6-5 to TRBJ2-3; D is ambiguous. The V gene's germline CDR1 is MNHEY and CDR2 SVGAGI. The CDR3 spans 13 residues. V was pared by 10 bases and J by 1 base, with 12 bases between. CDR3 coding DNA: TGTGCCACTATCGAGGATGGCACAGATACGCAGTATTTT. Translating it yields CATIEDGTDTQYF.

CDR3 nucleotides: TGTGCCAGCAGCTTCGACAGGGTGACAGATACGCAGTATTTT. Translated: CASSFDRVTDTQYF. The genes are TRBV7-9 and TRBJ2-3; 7 bases map to TRBD1. The length of the CDR3 is 14 residues. The trim removed 3 bases at V and 3 bases at J, leaving 3 bases unmatched. From germline, CDR1 is SEHNR and CDR2 FQNEAQ (reference sequence).

The chain joins TRBV5-1 to TRBJ1-6, with D perhaps TRBD1 (6 bases). The CDR3 consists of 16 residues. The V end was cut by 5 bases, the J end by 0 bases, with 12 bases between. Per the germline V gene, CDR1 is SGHRS and CDR2 is YFSETQ. CDR3 residues: CASSPQGSSYNSPLHF. Written as DNA, the CDR3 is TGCGCCAGCAGTCCACAGGGTAGCTCCTATAATTCACCCCTCCACTTT.

In its sample, this clone was seen a few times. The rearrangement links TRBV6-5 to TRBJ2-2; 8 bases are a match to TRBD2. Germline V gene sequence: CDR1 MNHEY, CDR2 SVGAGI. The CDR3 consists of 15 residues. The junction had 7 bases not matched to a gene; V was cut back by 5 bases and J by 5 bases. The DNA of the CDR3 is TGTGCCAGCAGTCGCGGGGGGTTAAGGACCGGGGAGCTGTTTTTT. Its translation: CASSRGGLRTGELFF.

The chain carries TRBV27 and TRBJ1-5, with a possible D match to TRBD1 (6 bases). The CDR3 loop spans 15 amino acids. The V gene's germline CDR1 is MNHEY and CDR2 SMNVEV (reference sequence). Trimming left V 5 bases short and J 1 base short, with 12 bases between. Here the CDR3 DNA reads TGTGCCAGCAGTAGGGGGAGGGAAAGCAATCAGCCCCAGCATTTT. Its protein product is CASSRGRESNQPQHF.

This sequence joins TRBV4-3 and TRBJ2-7; TRBD2 might be the D (6 bases). The CDR3 is 15 residues long. The V and J ends lost 0 bases and 1 base respectively, with 10 bases between them. Germline CDR1 reads LGHNA; CDR2 reads YSLEER. The CDR3 here is CASSQDWGESYEQYF. Written as DNA, the CDR3 is TGCGCCAGCAGCCAAGATTGGGGGGAGTCCTACGAGCAGTACTTC.

The chain has TRBV6-1 and TRBJ2-7, with 8 bases aligning to TRBD1. This CDR3 has 14 amino acids. In germline, CDR1 is MNHNS, CDR2 SASEGT. The ends lost 6 bases at V and 1 base at J; junction bases unmatched: 5. CDR3 residues: CASRAQGASYEQYF. In DNA form, the CDR3 reads TGTGCCAGCAGGGCCCAGGGGGCTTCCTACGAGCAGTACTTC.

The chain recombines TRBV27 with TRBJ2-7, with D possibly matching TRBD2 (6 bases). The CDR3 runs 15 residues. Trimming stripped 5 bases from V and 0 bases from J, with 14 bases between. CDR1 is MNHEY, CDR2 SMNVEV, per germline (reference sequence). CDR3 protein: CASSLRRESSYEQYF. As DNA, the CDR3 is TGTGCCAGCAGTCTTCGACGGGAGAGCTCCTACGAGCAGTACTTC.

The CDR3 nucleotides read TGTGCCAGCTCACCTGGGACTAGCGGTAACAATGAGCAGTTCTTC. It encodes CASSPGTSGNNEQFF. The chain links TRBV18 to TRBJ2-1; 11 bases are shared with TRBD2. Trimming removed 3 bases from V and 5 bases from J; junction bases left unmatched: 3. The V gene's germline CDR1 is KGHSH and CDR2 LQKENI. This CDR3 region has 15 residues.

The chain recombines TRBV7-9 with TRBJ2-7; a possible D gene is TRBD1 (6 bases). CDR1 and CDR2 (germline): SEHNR, FQNEAQ (reference sequence). Trimming left V 1 base short and J 3 bases short, with 7 bases between. This CDR3 is 13 amino acids long. The CDR3 coding sequence is TGTGCCAGCAGCTTAGGACAGGACTACGAGCAGTACTTC. Translation: CASSLGQDYEQYF.

The chain uses TRBV29-1 and TRBJ2-3; 7 bases match TRBD2. Germline V gene sequence: CDR1 SQVTM, CDR2 ANQGSEA. The CDR3 consists of 15 residues. The V gene end was trimmed by 4 bases and the J gene end by 2 bases; junction bases not matched to a gene: 9. The CDR3 DNA reads as TGCAGCGTTGTTTCTCTCGGGACTAACACAGATACGCAGTATTTT. It codes for CSVVSLGTNTDTQYF.

This clone was detected only once. V gene TRBV9 combines with J gene TRBJ2-2; 8 positions agree with TRBD1. V lost 3 bases, J lost 6 bases, and 7 bases stayed unmatched. Germline V gene lookup returns CDR1 SGDLS and CDR2 YYNGEE. The CDR3 covers 15 residues. The CDR3 loop reads CASSDRTGPPGELFF. The CDR3 DNA is TGTGCCAGCAGCGACCGGACAGGGCCCCCCGGGGAGCTGTTTTTT.

The genes are TRBV7-9 and TRBJ2-7; 7 nucleotides agree with TRBD2. CDR1 is SEHNR, CDR2 FQNEAQ, per germline (reference sequence). Germline trimming cut 7 bases from V and 2 bases from J; bases unmatched to any gene: 14. The CDR3 covers 16 residues. Written as DNA, the CDR3 is TGTGCCAGCACGGAACGGGGTGCCCGGGGGGCCTACGAGCAGTACTTC. It is translated as CASTERGARGAYEQYF.

This clone was counted between two and nine times. The same CDR3 can be traced to other DNA sequences in this sample. V gene TRBV6-5 combines with J gene TRBJ1-2; 10 bases agree with TRBD1. V trimming: 0 bases; J trimming: 4 bases; junction bases outside the gene matches: 5. Germline V gives CDR1 MNHEY, CDR2 SVGAGI. The CDR3 is 16 residues long. CDR3 DNA: TGTGCCAGCAGTTACTCAAGGACAGGGGGTAGCTATGGCTACACCTTC. It specifies CASSYSRTGGSYGYTF.

This clone was counted a few times. CDR3 loop: CASSSTGGAFKTQYF. In nucleotides, the CDR3 is TGTGCCAGCAGTTCGACAGGGGGCGCGTTTAAGACCCAGTACTTC. The V call is TRBV28, the J call TRBJ2-5; 10 bases map to TRBD1. With V trimmed by 4 bases and J by 6 bases, 8 bases remained unmatched. Per the germline V gene, CDR1 is MDHEN and CDR2 is SYDVKM. The CDR3 consists of 15 residues.

The chain links TRBV29-1 to TRBJ1-1; 7 nucleotides match TRBD1. This CDR3 has 13 residues. In germline, CDR1 is SQVTM, CDR2 ANQGSEA. The V gene end was trimmed by 6 bases and the J gene end by 0 bases; junction bases not matched to a gene: 4. In nucleotides, the CDR3 is TGCAGCGTACGACAGGGCCTGAACACTGAAGCTTTCTTT. Its translation is CSVRQGLNTEAFF.

The genes are TRBV5-6 and TRBJ1-2; 9 nucleotides agree with TRBD1. V gave up 5 bases and J gave up 6 bases; unmatched junction bases: 5. This CDR3 is built from 13 residues. Germline loops: CDR1 SGHDT, CDR2 YYEEEE. CDR3 in DNA: TGTGCCAGCAGAACCGGGACAGGGAATGGCTACACCTTC. Protein product: CASRTGTGNGYTF.

The V gene is TRBV5-1, the J gene TRBJ2-1, with a tentative D call TRBD2 (5 bases). Between the trimmed V and J ends, which lost 0 bases and 4 bases, there was a span of 14 bases. This CDR3 has 16 residues. The V gene's germline CDR1 is SGHRS and CDR2 YFSETQ. The CDR3 region has the DNA TGCGCCAGCAGCTTGGCTCCAGGTGAGGGTTACAATGAGCAGTTCTTC. Translated, it gives CASSLAPGEGYNEQFF.